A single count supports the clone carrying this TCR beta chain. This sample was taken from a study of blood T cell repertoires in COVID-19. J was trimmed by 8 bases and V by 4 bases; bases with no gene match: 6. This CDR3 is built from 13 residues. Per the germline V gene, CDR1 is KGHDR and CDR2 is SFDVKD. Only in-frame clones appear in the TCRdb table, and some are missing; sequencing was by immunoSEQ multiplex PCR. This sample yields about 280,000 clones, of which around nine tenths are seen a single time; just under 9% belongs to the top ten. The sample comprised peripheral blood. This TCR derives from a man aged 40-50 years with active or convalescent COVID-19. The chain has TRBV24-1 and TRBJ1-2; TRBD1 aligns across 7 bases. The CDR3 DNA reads TGTGCCACCAGTGAGCGGACAGGCGAAGGCTACACCTTC. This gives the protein CATSERTGEGYTF.